This passage covers 28 T cell receptor beta chains from one sample sequenced in a study of OX40 agonist ivuxolimab in advanced cancers. Produced via immunoSEQ multiplex PCR; TCRdb's table is partial and in-frame only. The table shows over 15,000 clones, with 75% to 90% occurring only once. Sequencing was performed on CD4+ or CD8+ T cells sorted from blood, taken in a trial of the OX40 agonist ivuxolimab. These receptors were taken from an adult with an advanced solid tumor such as melanoma, head and neck, liver or kidney cancer.

The CDR3 nucleotides read TGTGCCAGCAGCGTAGGTGGGGCCACCTACGAGCAGTACTTC. The encoded protein is CASSVGGATYEQYF. This sequence joins TRBV9 and TRBJ2-7, with a tentative D call TRBD1 (5 bases). The CDR3 spans 14 residues. The germline V and J ends were trimmed by 0 bases and 2 bases, with 9 bases remaining between them. From germline, CDR1 is SGDLS and CDR2 YYNGEE.

The rearrangement uses TRBV19 and TRBJ2-2; tentatively, D is TRBD2 (5 bases). Germline V lookup: CDR1 LNHDA, CDR2 SQIVND (reference sequence). There are 15 residues in the CDR3. Trimming shortened V by 3 bases and J by 5 bases, and 13 bases separated the two germline ends. The CDR3 reads CASSIGLGLTGELFF. The CDR3 bases are TGTGCCAGTAGTATCGGACTGGGCTTGACCGGGGAGCTGTTTTTT.

This clone was seen more than once but under ten times. The chain has TRBV27 and TRBJ2-1; 14 bases match TRBD2. CDR1 and CDR2 (germline): MNHEY, SMNVEV (reference sequence). The CDR3 length is 17 residues. V shed 4 bases and J 2 bases; nucleotides not matched to a gene: 4. The DNA of the CDR3 is TGTGCCAGCAGTTCTGGGACTAGCGGGAGTCCCTACAATGAGCAGTTCTTC. As protein: CASSSGTSGSPYNEQFF.

The V call is TRBV7-2, the J call TRBJ2-7; D possibly corresponds to TRBD1 (6 bases). CDR1 is SGHTA, CDR2 FQGNSA, per germline. The CDR3 is made up of 14 amino acids. Trimming removed 5 bases at V and 3 bases at J, with 14 bases between. The CDR3, as DNA: TGTGCCAGCAGCCTCCGGGACACTGACTACGAGCAGTACTTC. Amino acids: CASSLRDTDYEQYF. Together with reference TRBV7-2 and TRBJ2-7, the CDR3 gives the full variable domain: GAGVSQSPSNKVTEKGKDVELRCDPISGHTALYWYRQSLGQGLEFLIYFQGNSAPDKSGLPSDRFSAERTGGSVSTLTIQRTQQEDSAVYLCASSLRDTDYEQYFGPGTRLTVT.

The genes are TRBV11-2 and TRBJ2-1; tentatively, D is TRBD2 (6 bases). Trimming pared 3 bases from V and 5 bases from J, leaving 8 bases between. CDR1 and CDR2 (germline): SGHAT, FQNNGV. CDR3 length: 13 residues. The CDR3 reads CASSLRGNNEQFF. For the CDR3, the DNA is TGTGCCAGCAGCTTGCGGGGAAACAATGAGCAGTTCTTC.

The chain couples TRBV6-4 to TRBJ2-1, with 10 bases lining up with TRBD2. Germline CDR1 reads MRHNA; CDR2 reads SNTAGT. The CDR3 extends over 14 amino acids. With 5 bases clipped from V and 8 bases from J, the junction kept 6 bases outside the gene matches. The CDR3 DNA reads as TGTGCCAGCAGTATAACTAGCGGGAACTATGAGCAGTTCTTC. It encodes CASSITSGNYEQFF.

This chain uses TRBV7-2 with TRBJ2-7; 13 nucleotides match TRBD2. Germline lookup yields CDR1 SGHTA and CDR2 FQGNSA. J was trimmed by 5 bases and V by 5 bases; bases with no gene match: 6. The CDR3 contains 15 residues. CDR3 in amino acids: CASSPGTSGTNEQYF. Written as DNA, the CDR3 is TGTGCCAGCAGCCCCGGGACTAGCGGGACCAACGAGCAGTACTTC.

The gene calls are TRBV28 and TRBJ2-7; a weak D match, TRBD1 (6 bases). CDR1 is MDHEN, CDR2 SYDVKM, per germline. V was pared by 6 bases and J by 1 base, with 10 bases between. This CDR3 has 13 residues. The CDR3 is CASRTGISYEQYF. The DNA for the CDR3 is TGTGCCAGCAGGACAGGAATTTCCTACGAGCAGTACTTC.

The V call is TRBV28, the J call TRBJ2-7; D remains unclear. The CDR3 sequence is 11 residues long. CDR1 is MDHEN, CDR2 SYDVKM, per germline. Trimming removed 5 bases at V and 2 bases at J, with 4 bases between. This CDR3 reads CASSPAYEQYF. DNA of the CDR3: TGTGCCAGCAGTCCGGCCTACGAGCAGTACTTC.

Here the CDR3 reads CASSAGRGANTEAFF. The CDR3, as DNA: TGTGCCAGCAGCGCCGGTAGGGGGGCGAACACTGAAGCTTTCTTT. V is TRBV9 and J is TRBJ1-1, with D perhaps TRBD1 (6 bases). Germline V gene lookup returns CDR1 SGDLS and CDR2 YYNGEE. CDR3 length: 15 residues. Trimming removed 3 bases at V and 1 base at J, with 13 bases between.

The rearrangement joins TRBV11-2 to TRBJ2-2; D is ambiguous. Trimming took off 0 bases at V and 2 bases at J, with 4 bases between the two ends. This CDR3 region has 14 residues. The germline gives CDR1 SGHAT, CDR2 FQNNGV. The CDR3 nucleotides read TGTGCCAGCAGCTTAGACCCAAACACCGGGGAGCTGTTTTTT. Translating it yields CASSLDPNTGELFF.

The chain has TRBV5-1 and TRBJ2-2, with 9 positions matching TRBD2. The CDR3 runs to 13 residues. V shed 5 bases and J 6 bases; nucleotides not matched to a gene: 2. Germline V lookup: CDR1 SGHRS, CDR2 YFSETQ. Here the CDR3 reads CASRAGGAGELFF. For the CDR3, the DNA is TGCGCCAGCAGAGCGGGAGGTGCCGGGGAGCTGTTTTTT.

The CDR3 spells CASSTGTSGLYEQYF. The CDR3 DNA is TGTGCCAGCAGTACCGGGACTAGCGGCCTTTACGAGCAGTACTTC. The chain couples TRBV27 to TRBJ2-7, with TRBD2 matching over 11 bases. V shed 5 bases and J 4 bases; nucleotides not matched to a gene: 7. The germline V gene encodes CDR1 MNHEY and CDR2 SMNVEV (reference sequence). The CDR3 contains 15 residues.

The CDR3 region is CASSLGEGGSYNEQFF. The CDR3 DNA reads TGTGCCAGCAGTTTAGGAGAGGGCGGTTCCTACAATGAGCAGTTCTTC. The chain is built from TRBV28 and TRBJ2-1, with D perhaps matching TRBD2 (5 bases). The CDR3 runs 16 residues. Trimming pared 2 bases from V and 1 base from J, leaving 12 bases between. Germline V gene data show CDR1 as MDHEN and CDR2 as SYDVKM.

The rearrangement links TRBV29-1 to TRBJ2-7; no firm D call. The CDR3 contains 13 residues. Germline CDR1 and CDR2: SQVTM and ANQGSEA. The V gene lost 4 bases and the J gene lost 1 base, with 11 bases spanning the gap. CDR3 loop: CSVVQVASYEQYF. The CDR3 DNA reads TGCAGCGTTGTGCAGGTGGCTTCCTACGAGCAGTACTTC.

This clone was observed a handful of times. The same CDR3 is also encoded by other DNA sequences in this sample. The V and J genes are TRBV30 and TRBJ2-7, with D perhaps TRBD1 or TRBD2 (5 bases each). The CDR3 length is 15 residues. Trimming removed 1 base from V and 1 base from J, with 14 bases in between. CDR1 is GTSNPN and CDR2 is SVGIG in the germline V gene (reference sequence). The CDR3 loop is CAWSADPGRSYEQYF. CDR3 sequence (DNA): TGTGCCTGGAGTGCAGATCCGGGACGGTCCTACGAGCAGTACTTC.

This chain's CDR3 is CASSEGRLAGSTDTQYF. CDR3 nucleotide sequence: TGTGCCAGCAGTGAAGGGCGACTAGCGGGAAGCACAGATACGCAGTATTTT. This sequence joins TRBV25-1 and TRBJ2-3; 11 bases agree with TRBD2. The J segment lost 0 bases and the V segment lost 2 bases, leaving 4 bases of the junction unmatched. The germline CDR1 and CDR2 sequences are MGHDK and SYGVNS. CDR3 size: 17 residues.

The chain has TRBV9 and TRBJ1-3; D is unresolved. V was trimmed by 0 bases and J by 4 bases, leaving 5 bases between them. This CDR3 region has 13 residues. In germline, CDR1 is SGDLS, CDR2 YYNGEE. As DNA, the CDR3 is TGTGCCAGCAGCGTAGATACGGGAAACACCATATATTTT. Protein sequence: CASSVDTGNTIYF.

The chain carries TRBV9 and TRBJ2-4; 7 bases fit TRBD2. CDR1 and CDR2 from the germline V gene are SGDLS and YYNGEE. The CDR3 has 17 amino acids. Trimming cost V 0 bases and J 3 bases; bases outside gene matches: 9. In nucleotides, the CDR3 is TGTGCCAGCAGCGTAGGGGGTTGGGAGGGTAGCAAAAACATTCAGTACTTC. This gives the protein CASSVGGWEGSKNIQYF.

This clone appeared a single time. The CDR3 DNA sequence: TGTGCCAGCTCACCCACATCCGGGACAGGGCCCTTCACCGGGGAGCTGTTTTTT. It encodes CASSPTSGTGPFTGELFF. This chain links TRBV18 with TRBJ2-2, with 9 bases aligning to TRBD1. Germline V gene lookup returns CDR1 KGHSH and CDR2 LQKENI. Trimming at V came to 3 bases and at J to 4 bases, leaving 12 bases not matched to a gene. CDR3 length: 18 amino acids.

The chain links TRBV10-3 to TRBJ2-5; TRBD2 matches 7 bases. This CDR3 has 11 residues. J was trimmed by 3 bases and V by 11 bases; bases with no gene match: 3. Germline V gene data show CDR1 as ENHRY and CDR2 as SYGVKD. CDR3 loop: CASSGEETQYF. CDR3 DNA: TGTGCCTCAAGCGGGGAAGAGACCCAGTACTTC.

This clone was picked up a small number of times. The CDR3 nucleotides read TGTGCCAGCAGCTTAGGGGACAGGTCGTCGGTCACTGAAGCTTTCTTT. The encoded protein is CASSLGDRSSVTEAFF. The V call is TRBV7-6, the J call TRBJ1-1; 8 bases are shared with TRBD1. V lost 1 base, J lost 4 bases, and 8 bases stayed unmatched. The V gene's germline CDR1 is SGHVS and CDR2 FNYEAQ. The CDR3 totals 16 residues.

The genes are TRBV5-6 and TRBJ2-7; D perhaps matches TRBD2 (7 bases). Germline loops: CDR1 SGHDT, CDR2 YYEEEE. The CDR3 is 16 residues long. Deletions cut 5 bases from V and 3 bases from J, with 21 bases between. In DNA form, the CDR3 reads TGTGCCAGCAGTCCCCTGCTGACGGGGGGCTTCTACGAGCAGTACTTC. Translating gives CASSPLLTGGFYEQYF. The full variable domain, in which reference TRBV5-6 and TRBJ2-7 provide the parts outside the CDR3, is DAGVTQSPTHLIKTRGQQVTLRCSPKSGHDTVSWYQQALGQGPQFIFQYYEEEERQRGNFPDRFSGHQFPNYSSELNVNALLLGDSALYLCASSPLLTGGFYEQYFGPGTRLTVT.

The rearrangement links TRBV9 to TRBJ1-3; D unclear. The CDR3 is 15 amino acids. Trimming took off 0 bases at V and 0 bases at J, with 7 bases between the two ends. From germline, CDR1 is SGDLS and CDR2 YYNGEE. The CDR3 DNA reads as TGTGCCAGCAGCGTAGGTTCTGACTCTGGAAACACCATATATTTT. This translates into CASSVGSDSGNTIYF. Filled out from reference TRBV9 and TRBJ1-3, the complete variable domain reads DSGVTQTPKHLITATGQRVTLRCSPRSGDLSVYWYQQSLDQGLQFLIQYYNGEERAKGNILERFSAQQFPDLHSELNLSSLELGDSALYFCASSVGSDSGNTIYFGEGSWLTVV.

This sequence joins TRBV28 and TRBJ2-6; D possibly corresponds to TRBD2 (6 bases). The CDR3 totals 17 residues. Germline V gives CDR1 MDHEN, CDR2 SYDVKM. V dropped 3 bases and J dropped 9 bases, with 21 bases sitting between them. CDR3 DNA: TGTGCCAGCAGTTTCTTCGGTGTTGGGGGGTATAGCAACGTCCTGACTTTC. Translated: CASSFFGVGGYSNVLTF.

The genes are TRBV27 and TRBJ2-7, with a possible D match to TRBD2 (6 bases). The CDR3 covers 13 residues. Trimming took off 4 bases at V and 4 bases at J, with 11 bases between the two ends. CDR1 MNHEY and CDR2 SMNVEV come from the germline V gene (reference sequence). In DNA form, the CDR3 reads TGTGCCAGCAGTTCCTCCGGGGGTTACGAGCAGTACTTC. This encodes CASSSSGGYEQYF.

The V call is TRBV7-9, the J call TRBJ2-7; D might be TRBD1 (6 bases). V was pared by 3 bases and J by 3 bases, with 15 bases between. The CDR3 extends over 15 amino acids. Germline V gives CDR1 SEHNR, CDR2 FQNEAQ (reference sequence). CDR3 region: CASSFQADSRYEQYF. CDR3 DNA: TGTGCCAGCAGCTTTCAGGCGGACAGCCGCTACGAGCAGTACTTC. Full variable domain (rest looked up from reference TRBV7-9 and TRBJ2-7): DTGVSQNPRHKITKRGQNVTFRCDPISEHNRLYWYRQTLGQGPEFLTYFQNEAQLEKSRLLSDRFSAERPKGSFSTLEIQRTEQGDSAMYLCASSFQADSRYEQYFGPGTRLTVT.

The rearrangement joins TRBV27 to TRBJ2-7; D is possibly TRBD1 or TRBD2 (5 bases each). The CDR3 has 13 amino acids. V was cut by 2 bases and J by 5 bases, with 10 bases left in between. Per germline, CDR1 MNHEY and CDR2 SMNVEV (reference sequence). CDR3: CASSLRGDDEQYF. CDR3 coding DNA: TGTGCCAGCAGTTTACGAGGGGACGACGAGCAGTACTTC.